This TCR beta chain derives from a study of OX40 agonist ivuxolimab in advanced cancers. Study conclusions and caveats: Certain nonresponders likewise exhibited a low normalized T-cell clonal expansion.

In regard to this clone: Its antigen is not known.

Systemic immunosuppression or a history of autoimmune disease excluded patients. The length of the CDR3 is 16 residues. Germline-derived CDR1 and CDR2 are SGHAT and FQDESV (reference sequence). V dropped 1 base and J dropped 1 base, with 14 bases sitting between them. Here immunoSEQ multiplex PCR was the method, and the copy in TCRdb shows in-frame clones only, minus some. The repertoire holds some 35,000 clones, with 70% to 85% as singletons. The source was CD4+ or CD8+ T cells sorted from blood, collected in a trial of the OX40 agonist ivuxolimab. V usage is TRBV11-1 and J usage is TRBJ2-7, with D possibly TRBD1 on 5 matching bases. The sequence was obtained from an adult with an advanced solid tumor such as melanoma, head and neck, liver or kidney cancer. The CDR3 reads CASSLGWSGLSYEQYF. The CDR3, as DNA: TGTGCCAGCAGCTTAGGGTGGTCAGGGTTATCCTACGAGCAGTACTTC.